A single sample is the source of the 18 T cell receptor beta chains below, sequenced in a study of T cell responses to AZD1222 COVID-19 vaccine. This table comes from immunoSEQ multiplex PCR, and its TCRdb copy is limited to in-frame clones, with some not included. Of over 110,000 clones listed, just under 95% were seen once; the top ten hold around 1.5%. This specimen was peripheral blood, taken on day 0 of AZD1222 vaccination. The source is an adult in good health.

The chain carries TRBV2 and TRBJ1-2; D ambiguous. Trimming cost V 6 bases and J 5 bases, with 10 bases left between them. The CDR3 sequence is 12 residues long. From germline, CDR1 is SNHLY and CDR2 FYNNEI. This CDR3 reads CASSETGYGYTF. Here the CDR3 DNA reads TGTGCCAGCAGCGAAACGGGTTATGGCTACACCTTC. Supplemented by reference TRBV2 and TRBJ1-2, the full variable domain reads EPEVTQTPSHQVTQMGQEVILRCVPISNHLYFYWYRQILGQKVEFLVSFYNNEISEKSEIFDDQFSVERPDGSNFTLKIRSTKLEDSAMYFCASSETGYGYTFGSGTRLTVV.

The chain joins TRBV2 to TRBJ1-5; D remains unclear. Trimming cost V 9 bases and J 4 bases, with 13 bases left between them. Germline V gene data show CDR1 as SNHLY and CDR2 as FYNNEI. CDR3 length: 13 amino acids. CDR3 residues: CASRGPGNQPQHF. CDR3 nucleotide sequence: TGTGCCAGTCGAGGCCCGGGGAATCAGCCCCAGCATTTT.

The chain links TRBV2 to TRBJ2-1; 10 bases are shared with TRBD1. The CDR3 contains 15 residues. V gave up 3 bases and J gave up 5 bases; unmatched junction bases: 4. Germline CDR1 SNHLY, CDR2 FYNNEI. The CDR3 region has the DNA TGTGCCAGCAGTGACCGGGACAGGGGCCACAATGAGCAGTTCTTC. Translating gives CASSDRDRGHNEQFF.

Only one count was recorded for this clone. This chain links TRBV5-5 with TRBJ2-1, with TRBD2 matching over 8 bases. The CDR3 extends over 13 amino acids. The germline gives CDR1 SGHKS, CDR2 YYEKEE (reference sequence). J was trimmed by 8 bases and V by 4 bases; bases with no gene match: 5. CDR3 in DNA: TGTGCCAGCAGCAACGGACTAGCCGATGAGCAGTTCTTC. Protein: CASSNGLADEQFF. The complete variable domain, with remaining parts taken from reference TRBV5-5 and TRBJ2-1, reads DAGVTQSPTHLIKTRGQQVTLRCSPISGHKSVSWYQQVLGQGPQFIFQYYEKEERGRGNFPDRFSARQFPNYSSELNVNALLLGDSALYLCASSNGLADEQFFGPGTRLTVL.

This chain links TRBV4-1 with TRBJ1-4, with 12 nucleotides matching TRBD1. Trimming removed 2 bases from V and 15 bases from J; junction bases left unmatched: 22. The CDR3 loop spans 19 amino acids. Germline V CDR1 and CDR2: MGHRA, YSYEKL. CDR3 loop: CASSQRYQVLPGQGAPMFF. CDR3 in DNA: TGCGCCAGCAGCCAAAGATACCAAGTCCTCCCGGGACAGGGGGCCCCGATGTTTTTT.

The rearrangement uses TRBV11-2 and TRBJ2-5; no definite D call. Trimming took 5 bases from V and 3 from J, leaving 10 bases between them. Germline V gene data show CDR1 as SGHAT and CDR2 as FQNNGV. CDR3 length equals 13 residues. This chain's CDR3 is CASSMSREETQYF. The CDR3 region has the DNA TGTGCCAGCAGCATGTCCCGGGAAGAGACCCAGTACTTC.

This clone was counted between two and nine times. CDR3 protein: CASSEGGSHEKLFF. CDR3 nucleotides: TGTGCCAGCAGTGAGGGGGGTTCACATGAAAAACTGTTTTTT. This sequence joins TRBV6-1 and TRBJ1-4; D perhaps matches TRBD1 (5 bases). CDR3 size: 14 residues. Trimming removed 3 bases from V and 6 bases from J, with 11 bases in between. Germline V CDR1 and CDR2: MNHNS, SASEGT.

This clone was seen just once. The chain couples TRBV9 to TRBJ2-1; 10 bases match TRBD2. Trimming removed 1 base from V and 6 bases from J; junction bases left unmatched: 4. Germline CDR1 and CDR2: SGDLS and YYNGEE. The CDR3 extends over 15 amino acids. The CDR3 sequence: CASSVSAGGPNEQFF. The CDR3 region has the DNA TGTGCCAGCAGCGTATCAGCGGGAGGGCCCAATGAGCAGTTCTTC.

CDR3 DNA: TGTGCCAGCAGTCTCACCAGTGAATACGAGCAGTACTTC. The encoded protein is CASSLTSEYEQYF. The chain carries TRBV28 and TRBJ2-7; D not certain. Germline CDR1 is MDHEN and CDR2 is SYDVKM. There are 13 residues in the CDR3. Trimming took off 5 bases at V and 4 bases at J, with 12 bases between the two ends.

This chain joins TRBV6-5 and TRBJ1-6; no firm D call. Germline CDR1 is MNHEY and CDR2 is SVGAGI. The CDR3 has 14 residues. V was pared by 6 bases and J by 9 bases, with 15 bases between. The CDR3 reads CASSPPGVFSPLHF. The CDR3 DNA reads TGTGCCAGCAGCCCCCCCGGGGTATTTTCACCCCTCCACTTT.

The chain carries TRBV2 and TRBJ1-1; D remains ambiguous. Per germline, CDR1 SNHLY and CDR2 FYNNEI. V lost 4 bases and J 0 bases, leaving 12 bases between the germline ends. The CDR3 totals 15 residues. CDR3 amino acids: CASSGTAPMNTEAFF. The CDR3 DNA reads TGTGCCAGCAGTGGTACGGCACCCATGAACACTGAAGCTTTCTTT. Full variable domain (outside the CDR3, taken from reference TRBV2 and TRBJ1-1): EPEVTQTPSHQVTQMGQEVILRCVPISNHLYFYWYRQILGQKVEFLVSFYNNEISEKSEIFDDQFSVERPDGSNFTLKIRSTKLEDSAMYFCASSGTAPMNTEAFFGQGTRLTVV.

The V call is TRBV6-4, the J call TRBJ2-6, with D maybe TRBD2 (5 bases). The CDR3 sequence is 15 residues long. Germline V gene lookup returns CDR1 MRHNA and CDR2 SNTAGT. V lost 8 bases, J lost 0 bases, and 11 bases lay in between. The CDR3 is CASSDGNSGANVLTF. CDR3 coding DNA: TGTGCCAGCTCGGACGGGAACTCTGGGGCCAACGTCCTGACTTTC.

The chain carries TRBV3-1 (or the pseudogene TRBV3-2) and TRBJ2-5, with D perhaps TRBD2 (5 bases). Germline values: CDR1 LGHDT, CDR2 YNNKEL (reference sequence). The CDR3 covers 15 residues. Deletions cut 4 bases from V and 4 bases from J, with 16 bases between. DNA for the CDR3: TGTGCCAGCAGCCTCACCCTAGCAGTGGGAGAGACCCAGTACTTC. Amino acid sequence: CASSLTLAVGETQYF.

The chain carries TRBV27 and TRBJ1-2; weak D call: TRBD1 (5 bases). The ends were cut back, 4 bases at V and 4 bases at J, with 10 bases in the middle. The length of the CDR3 is 13 residues. The V gene's germline CDR1 is MNHEY and CDR2 SMNVEV (reference sequence). CDR3 in DNA: TGTGCCAGCAGTTCAACAGGTCCCTATGGCTACACCTTC. Translated, it gives CASSSTGPYGYTF.

The V and J genes are TRBV6-4 and TRBJ1-1, with 7 bases identical to TRBD1. Germline V lookup: CDR1 MRHNA, CDR2 SNTAGT. V lost 6 bases and J lost 1; bases outside the gene matches: 5. The CDR3 loop spans 14 amino acids. CDR3 nucleotide sequence: TGTGCCAGCAGGGGGGGACAGAAGAACACTGAAGCTTTCTTT. It translates to CASRGGQKNTEAFF.

This chain joins TRBV6-2 or TRBV6-3 and TRBJ2-5, with D perhaps matching TRBD1 or TRBD2 (6 bases each). Germline CDR1 is MNHEY and CDR2 is SVGEGT. CDR3 length: 16 amino acids. V lost 5 bases and J 5 bases, leaving 21 bases between the germline ends. CDR3 DNA sequence: TGTGCCAGCAGTGCCCAACTAGCTAAGAGGGGGGAGACCCAGTACTTC. It specifies CASSAQLAKRGETQYF.

The chain has TRBV20-1 and TRBJ2-3, with 10 bases aligning to TRBD2. Germline assignment: CDR1 DFQATT and CDR2 SNEGSKA (reference sequence). Unmatched junction bases numbered 14, after V lost 3 bases and J lost 8 bases. The CDR3 extends over 16 amino acids. CDR3: CSASRASGSVGVTQYF. CDR3 in DNA: TGCAGTGCTAGTCGGGCTAGCGGGAGCGTTGGGGTTACGCAGTATTTT.

The rearrangement joins TRBV28 to TRBJ2-7; the D gene could be TRBD1 or TRBD2 (5 bases each). The germline gives CDR1 MDHEN, CDR2 SYDVKM. CDR3 length: 14 amino acids. V was trimmed by 2 bases and J by 6 bases, leaving 14 bases between them. The CDR3 is CASSLPGSAGEQYF. As DNA, the CDR3 is TGTGCCAGCAGTTTACCAGGGAGTGCCGGCGAGCAGTACTTC.